Below, one TCR beta chain is given with its context. TCRdb analysed the 5' RACE reads with MiXCR anew, one entry per CDR3 protein. The sample carries about 130,000 distinct CDR3 sequences, roughly 8.8% recorded once. The CDR3 length is 17 residues. The germline gives CDR1 MNHEY, CDR2 SVGEGT. V lost 6 bases and J lost 0, with 19 bases in between. This sample was taken from a study of CD8 T cells in ankylosing spondylitis. Sample: blood, either unsorted or a sorted T cell fraction (not recorded which). The sequence derives from a male donor with ankylosing spondylitis or in good health (not recorded which). This chain joins TRBV6-2 or TRBV6-3 and TRBJ2-3, with D hard to call. The CDR3 spells CASSKLWTYSSTDTQYF. The CDR3 coding sequence is TGTGCCAGCAGCAAACTCTGGACCTACTCTAGCACAGATACGCAGTATTTT.